The next 10 T cell receptor beta chains were all read from a single sample in a study of blood T cell repertoires in COVID-19. Clones were read by immunoSEQ multiplex PCR, and TCRdb kept only the in-frame ones, dropping some. The repertoire has around 160,000 clones, roughly 80% of them found once; the top ten carry roughly 3%. Sequenced: peripheral blood. These receptors were taken from a woman between 35 and 50 years old with active or convalescent COVID-19.

This chain connects TRBV2 to TRBJ1-1; the match to TRBD1 covers 7 bases. The length of the CDR3 is 14 residues. CDR1 and CDR2 (germline): SNHLY, FYNNEI. V lost 6 bases, J lost 1 base, and 5 bases stayed unmatched. The CDR3 loop is CASSKTGRNTEAFF. CDR3 DNA: TGTGCCAGCAGCAAGACAGGGAGGAACACTGAAGCTTTCTTT.

This chain connects TRBV6-2 or TRBV6-3 to TRBJ2-7; possibly TRBD1 for D (6 bases). Per germline, CDR1 MNHEY and CDR2 SVGEGT. This CDR3 is 16 amino acids long. V was trimmed by 5 bases and J by 4 bases, leaving 21 bases between them. The CDR3 DNA sequence: TGTGCCAGCAGTCACGGGTTTTCGGGACATAATTACGAGCAGTACTTC. It specifies CASSHGFSGHNYEQYF.

V usage is TRBV27 and J usage is TRBJ1-6, with 10 bases identical to TRBD1. Per the germline V gene, CDR1 is MNHEY and CDR2 is SMNVEV (reference sequence). CDR3 length: 17 residues. The V segment lost 6 bases and the J segment 8 bases; nucleotides outside the gene matches: 13. CDR3 bases: TGTGCCAGCAGATTACGACAGGGGGCGGCTACTTATTCACCCCTCCACTTT. Its protein product is CASRLRQGAATYSPLHF.

The CDR3 is CASSRTSRSSYEQYF. CDR3 nucleotide sequence: TGTGCCAGCAGCCGGACTAGCCGGAGCTCCTACGAGCAGTACTTC. The V call is TRBV7-2, the J call TRBJ2-7; 8 bases agree with TRBD2. Looked up from germline, CDR1 is SGHTA and CDR2 is FQGNSA. Trimming cost V 5 bases and J 0 bases; bases outside gene matches: 6. The CDR3 runs to 15 residues.

This sequence joins TRBV3-1 (or the pseudogene TRBV3-2) and TRBJ1-2, with 7 bases identical to TRBD1. Per the germline V gene, CDR1 is LGHDT and CDR2 is YNNKEL (reference sequence). This CDR3 is 14 amino acids long. Trimming cost V 4 bases and J 7 bases; bases outside gene matches: 9. The CDR3 region has the DNA TGTGCCAGCAGCCCCGATACAGGGGACCGTGGCTACACCTTC. As protein: CASSPDTGDRGYTF.

A single count supports this clone. Here the CDR3 reads CASSLGPNTEAFF. CDR3 DNA sequence: TGTGCCAGCTCCCTTGGGCCGAACACTGAAGCTTTCTTT. The gene calls are TRBV18 and TRBJ1-1; D call uncertain. CDR1 KGHSH and CDR2 LQKENI come from the germline V gene. The CDR3 runs to 13 residues. V lost 6 bases and J 1 base, leaving 9 bases between the germline ends. Variable domain in full (rest from reference TRBV18 and TRBJ1-1): NAGVMQNPRHLVRRRGQEARLRCSPMKGHSHVYWYRQLPEEGLKFMVYLQKENIIDESGMPKERFSAEFPKEGPSILRIQQVVRGDSAAYFCASSLGPNTEAFFGQGTRLTVV.

The gene calls are TRBV28 and TRBJ1-2; D is undetermined. V shed 10 bases and J shed 4 bases, with 16 bases lying between them. The CDR3 has 13 residues. Germline V gene data show CDR1 as MDHEN and CDR2 as SYDVKM. The CDR3 coding sequence is TGTGCCATCCCCTTAGTAGGGAGCTATGGCTACACCTTC. It encodes CAIPLVGSYGYTF.

V is TRBV7-9 and J is TRBJ2-3; 7 bases are a match to TRBD1. The V segment lost 4 bases and the J segment 3 bases; nucleotides outside the gene matches: 10. The CDR3 consists of 16 residues. From germline, CDR1 is SEHNR and CDR2 FQNEAQ (reference sequence). The chain's CDR3 is CASSSRDSPRTDTQYF. The DNA of the CDR3 is TGTGCCAGCAGCTCCCGGGACAGCCCCCGGACAGATACGCAGTATTTT.

As DNA, the CDR3 is TGTGCCAGCTCCCGGACAGGGAGGAATTCACCCCTCCACTTT. Translation gives CASSRTGRNSPLHF. The chain links TRBV27 to TRBJ1-6, with TRBD1 matching 8 bases. Looked up from germline, CDR1 is MNHEY and CDR2 is SMNVEV (reference sequence). The ends lost 8 bases at V and 7 bases at J; junction bases unmatched: 7. The CDR3 runs 14 residues.

V and J are TRBV5-5 and TRBJ1-1, with 7 nucleotides matching TRBD1. Trimming took 4 bases from V and 7 from J; bases not matched to a gene: 13. Germline values: CDR1 SGHKS, CDR2 YYEKEE (reference sequence). This CDR3 region has 15 residues. The CDR3 spells CASSLLQGTPSEAFF. The CDR3 DNA reads as TGTGCCAGCAGCCTACTACAGGGGACCCCTAGTGAAGCTTTCTTT.